The 27 T cell receptor beta chains below come from one sample, sequenced in a study of blood T cell repertoires in COVID-19. Assay: immunoSEQ multiplex PCR; the TCRdb copy retains only in-frame clones and omits some. This sample yields a few hundred thousand clones, of which over 75% are seen a single time; approximately 3.1% belongs to the top ten. The sample comprised PBMCs or T cells enriched from blood (not recorded which). These receptors originate from a woman aged 25 to 39 who had recovered from COVID-19.

The chain employs TRBV7-2 and TRBJ1-2; 8 nucleotides agree with TRBD1. Germline values: CDR1 SGHTA, CDR2 FQGNSA. The CDR3 is 14 residues long. After removal of 6 bases from V and 8 bases from J, the junction contained 11 bases not matched to a gene. This chain's CDR3 is CASSLYWTGNGYTF. The CDR3 DNA sequence: TGTGCCAGCAGTCTTTACTGGACAGGGAACGGCTACACCTTC.

Many counts were recorded for this clone. V is TRBV25-1 and J is TRBJ1-2; a weak D match, TRBD1 (6 bases). With 8 bases removed from V and 7 bases from J, the gap between germline ends came to 11 bases. This CDR3 region has 11 residues. Germline lookup yields CDR1 MGHDK and CDR2 SYGVNS. The CDR3 is CASGTRGGYTF. The CDR3 DNA reads TGTGCCAGCGGTACCAGGGGTGGCTACACCTTC.

This chain connects TRBV11-2 to TRBJ2-3; 10 bases match TRBD1. The CDR3 length is 17 residues. V lost 5 bases, J lost 4 bases, and 12 bases stayed unmatched. Germline-derived CDR1 and CDR2 are SGHAT and FQNNGV. CDR3 protein: CASSPLSGQGLADTQYF. CDR3 coding DNA: TGTGCCAGCAGCCCTCTGTCGGGACAGGGGCTTGCAGATACGCAGTATTTT.

The V gene is TRBV3-1 (or the pseudogene TRBV3-2), the J gene TRBJ2-3; D unclear. The CDR3 has 15 amino acids. Trimming pared 0 bases from V and 4 bases from J, leaving 11 bases between. Germline CDR1 reads LGHDT; CDR2 reads YNNKEL (reference sequence). This CDR3 is CASSQDWASSDTQYF. In DNA, the CDR3 is TGTGCCAGCAGCCAAGATTGGGCTTCCTCAGATACGCAGTATTTT.

This clone was seen just once. This chain joins TRBV15 and TRBJ2-5; the match to TRBD2 covers 7 bases. The germline V gene encodes CDR1 LNHNV and CDR2 YYDKDF (reference sequence). This CDR3 region has 14 residues. V dropped 5 bases and J dropped 4; count of bases not matched to a gene: 7. The CDR3 DNA reads as TGTGCCACCAGCGAGACGTGGGGGGGAGAGACCCAGTACTTC. Translation gives CATSETWGGETQYF. Based on the CDR3 plus reference TRBV15 and TRBJ2-5, the full variable domain is DAMVIQNPRYQVTQFGKPVTLSCSQTLNHNVMYWYQQKSSQAPKLLFHYYDKDFNNEADTPDNFQSRRPNTSFCFLDIRSPGLGDTAMYLCATSETWGGETQYFGPGTRLLVL.

This chain links TRBV19 with TRBJ2-5, with D perhaps matching TRBD2 (5 bases). The V end lost 3 bases, the J end lost 5 bases, and 10 bases lay between the germline ends. The germline gives CDR1 LNHDA, CDR2 SQIVND (reference sequence). This CDR3 is built from 13 residues. The CDR3 spells CASSISREETQYF. As DNA, the CDR3 is TGTGCCAGTAGTATCAGTAGGGAGGAGACCCAGTACTTC.

The V call is TRBV5-1, the J call TRBJ2-2, with 9 bases aligning to TRBD2. The germline gives CDR1 SGHRS, CDR2 YFSETQ. The CDR3 consists of 15 residues. The trim removed 7 bases at V and 0 bases at J, leaving 4 bases unmatched. For the CDR3, the DNA is TGCGCCAGCGGAATAGCGGGGGCGAACACCGGGGAGCTGTTTTTT. This sequence encodes CASGIAGANTGELFF.

This chain uses TRBV30 with TRBJ1-3; the D is unclear. There are 14 residues in the CDR3. The V end was cut by 5 bases, the J end by 7 bases, with 18 bases between. CDR1 and CDR2 (germline): GTSNPN, SVGIG (reference sequence). CDR3 bases: TGTGCCTGGGCCCCGAGAGAACGGAGGAACACCATATATTTT. It yields the protein CAWAPRERRNTIYF.

The chain combines TRBV11-1 with TRBJ1-4, with TRBD1 matching over 8 bases. Germline CDR1 SGHAT, CDR2 FQDESV (reference sequence). V lost 5 bases, J lost 5 bases, and 7 bases stayed unmatched. The CDR3 covers 15 residues. CDR3 DNA sequence: TGTGCCAGCAGCATCCGGGACAGGCCGAATGAAAAACTGTTTTTT. Translated, it gives CASSIRDRPNEKLFF.

This clone was detected only a few times. The chain couples TRBV27 to TRBJ2-7, with 9 bases identical to TRBD1. Germline loops: CDR1 MNHEY, CDR2 SMNVEV (reference sequence). CDR3 length: 15 residues. Trimming removed 2 bases from V and 2 bases from J; junction bases left unmatched: 4. The CDR3 region is CASSLQGQGTYEQYF. CDR3 DNA sequence: TGTGCCAGCAGTTTACAGGGACAGGGTACCTACGAGCAGTACTTC.

This sequence joins TRBV11-2 and TRBJ2-1, with a tentative D call TRBD1 (6 bases). The ends were cut back, 6 bases at V and 7 bases at J, with 16 bases in the middle. This CDR3 is built from 14 residues. Germline V CDR1 and CDR2: SGHAT, FQNNGV. The CDR3 loop reads CASRVPGVKNEQFF. The DNA for the CDR3 is TGTGCCAGCAGGGTGCCAGGGGTGAAGAATGAGCAGTTCTTC. The full variable domain, completed using reference TRBV11-2 and TRBJ2-1, is EAGVAQSPRYKIIEKRQSVAFWCNPISGHATLYWYQQILGQGPKLLIQFQNNGVVDDSQLPKDRFSAERLKGVDSTLKIQPAKLEDSAVYLCASRVPGVKNEQFFGPGTRLTVL.

The J gene is TRBJ1-1, the V gene TRBV27; D unclear. CDR3 size: 13 residues. Trimming took off 3 bases at V and 4 bases at J, with 9 bases between the two ends. Looked up from germline, CDR1 is MNHEY and CDR2 is SMNVEV (reference sequence). The CDR3 nucleotides read TGTGCCAGCAGTTTTTCCCAAGCCACTGAAGCTTTCTTT. It specifies CASSFSQATEAFF.

This clone was counted once. This chain's CDR3 is CASSATVQQFF. In DNA form, the CDR3 reads TGTGCCAGCAGCGCAACGGTCCAGCAGTTCTTC. The V gene is TRBV11-2, the J gene TRBJ2-1, with unresolved D. The CDR3 runs 11 residues. Germline CDR1 and CDR2: SGHAT and FQNNGV. V lost 5 bases and J 11 bases, leaving 10 bases between the germline ends.

This chain joins TRBV18 and TRBJ1-5; 8 positions agree with TRBD1. The CDR3 is 14 amino acids. CDR1 is KGHSH, CDR2 LQKENI, per germline. J lost 7 bases, V lost 5 bases, and 7 bases had no gene match. The chain's CDR3 is CASSSETGAQPQHF. DNA of the CDR3: TGTGCCAGCTCATCGGAGACAGGGGCCCAGCCCCAGCATTTT.

In its sample, this clone was seen once. Within the sample, other DNA sequences also encode this same CDR3. The V and J genes are TRBV7-3 and TRBJ1-5, with D possibly TRBD1 on 6 matching bases. With 2 bases removed from V and 7 bases from J, the gap between germline ends came to 9 bases. CDR1 is SGHTA and CDR2 is FQGTGA in the germline V gene. The CDR3 is 13 amino acids. Here the CDR3 reads CASSLGQNQPQHF. The DNA of the CDR3 is TGTGCCAGCAGCTTAGGACAGAACCAGCCCCAGCATTTT.

The V and J genes are TRBV5-1 and TRBJ1-2; 11 nucleotides match TRBD1. This CDR3 has 15 amino acids. Germline V CDR1 and CDR2: SGHRS, YFSETQ. Trimming removed 4 bases from V and 8 bases from J; junction bases left unmatched: 10. CDR3 residues: CASSPRTGGSLGYTF. The CDR3 DNA sequence: TGCGCCAGCAGCCCCAGGACAGGGGGCTCTCTAGGCTACACCTTC.

V usage is TRBV10-3 and J usage is TRBJ1-1; 8 nucleotides line up with TRBD1. Germline loops: CDR1 ENHRY, CDR2 SYGVKD. The CDR3 is made up of 13 amino acids. Trimming removed 6 bases from V and 3 bases from J; junction bases left unmatched: 3. The DNA for the CDR3 is TGTGCCATCAGGGACAGGGCCGACACTGAAGCTTTCTTT. It specifies CAIRDRADTEAFF.

This rearrangement joins TRBV19 to TRBJ2-7, with 10 nucleotides matching TRBD2. CDR3 length equals 15 residues. V shed 6 bases and J 6 bases; nucleotides not matched to a gene: 11. The germline V gene has CDR1 LNHDA and CDR2 SQIVND (reference sequence). The CDR3 loop reads CASRSLAGAPFEQYF. CDR3 in DNA: TGTGCCAGTAGATCTCTAGCGGGAGCGCCTTTCGAGCAGTACTTC.

V and J are TRBV30 and TRBJ1-2, with D possibly matching TRBD1 (6 bases). In germline, CDR1 is GTSNPN, CDR2 SVGIG (reference sequence). V shed 4 bases and J shed 4 bases, with 19 bases lying between them. The CDR3 has 15 amino acids. The CDR3 here is CAWKETTGLSYGYTF. CDR3 DNA sequence: TGTGCCTGGAAGGAGACAACAGGGCTAAGCTATGGCTACACCTTC. Together with reference TRBV30 and TRBJ1-2, the CDR3 gives the full variable domain: SQTIHQWPATLVQPVGSPLSLECTVEGTSNPNLYWYRQAAGRGLQLLFYSVGIGQISSEVPQNLSASRPQDRQFILSSKKLLLSDSGFYLCAWKETTGLSYGYTFGSGTRLTVV.

The table lists this clone with a few counts. V is TRBV7-8 and J is TRBJ2-3, with 8 bases identical to TRBD2. This CDR3 is built from 14 residues. Per germline, CDR1 SGHVS and CDR2 FQNEAQ. V shed 5 bases, J shed 4 bases, and the junction held 5 bases outside the gene matches. CDR3 residues: CASSNWTSSDTQYF. The CDR3 DNA reads TGTGCCAGCAGCAACTGGACTAGCTCAGATACGCAGTATTTT.

The gene calls are TRBV27 and TRBJ2-5; a possible D gene is TRBD2 (5 bases). The V end was cut by 10 bases, the J end by 5 bases, with 14 bases between. The length of the CDR3 is 12 residues. Germline assignment: CDR1 MNHEY and CDR2 SMNVEV (reference sequence). CDR3 DNA sequence: TGTGCCACCAGAGGAGGTGGGGAGACCCAGTACTTC. Amino acids: CATRGGGETQYF.

As to this clone: Its ends do not fully match the called genes, so a read error is possible. The chain recombines TRBV7-7 with TRBJ2-1; perhaps TRBD1 as D (5 bases). This CDR3 region has 15 residues. Germline CDR1 SSHAT, CDR2 FNYEAQ (reference sequence). DNA of the CDR3: TGTGCTAGCAGCATCACAGGAGCCCCCTACAATGAGCAGTTCTTC. It encodes CASSITGAPYNEQFF.

V gene TRBV7-9 combines with J gene TRBJ2-7; D remains unclear. This CDR3 comprises 13 residues. Trimming left V 6 bases short and J 1 base short, with 10 bases between. The germline V gene encodes CDR1 SEHNR and CDR2 FQNEAQ (reference sequence). CDR3 coding DNA: TGTGCCAGCAGGCAGGAACCTTCCTACGAGCAGTACTTC. It encodes CASRQEPSYEQYF.

Remarks on this clone: The sample contains more than one DNA sequence encoding this CDR3. The CDR3 nucleotides are TGTGCCAGCAGCTCTCGGGACTACAATGAGCAGTTCTTC. It yields the protein CASSSRDYNEQFF. This chain links TRBV9 with TRBJ2-1; maybe TRBD2 (5 bases). The V end lost 4 bases, the J end lost 3 bases, and 8 bases lay between the germline ends. Per germline, CDR1 SGDLS and CDR2 YYNGEE. The length of the CDR3 is 13 residues.

This clone was detected once. The same CDR3 arises from other DNA sequences in this sample as well. The chain has TRBV19 and TRBJ1-5, with D uncertain. V was trimmed by 3 bases and J by 2 bases, leaving 11 bases between them. Germline V gene sequence: CDR1 LNHDA, CDR2 SQIVND (reference sequence). CDR3 size: 15 residues. DNA for the CDR3: TGTGCCAGTAGTATGTCCGGGTTCCGCAATCAGCCCCAGCATTTT. Encoded protein: CASSMSGFRNQPQHF.

The genes are TRBV3-1 (or the pseudogene TRBV3-2) and TRBJ2-7, with TRBD1 identical over 10 bases. Germline values: CDR1 LGHDT, CDR2 YNNKEL (reference sequence). The V gene end was trimmed by 5 bases and the J gene end by 6 bases; junction bases not matched to a gene: 7. The CDR3 spans 14 residues. CDR3 bases: TGTGCCAGCAGCACCGGGACAGGGGTTCCCGAGCAGTACTTC. Translated, it gives CASSTGTGVPEQYF.

J is TRBJ1-1 and V is TRBV27, with 8 bases that match TRBD1. This CDR3 is 14 amino acids long. Trimming cost V 7 bases and J 7 bases; bases outside gene matches: 11. The germline gives CDR1 MNHEY, CDR2 SMNVEV (reference sequence). CDR3 residues: CASIATGGSLEAFF. In DNA, the CDR3 is TGTGCCAGCATTGCTACAGGGGGGTCCCTTGAAGCTTTCTTT.